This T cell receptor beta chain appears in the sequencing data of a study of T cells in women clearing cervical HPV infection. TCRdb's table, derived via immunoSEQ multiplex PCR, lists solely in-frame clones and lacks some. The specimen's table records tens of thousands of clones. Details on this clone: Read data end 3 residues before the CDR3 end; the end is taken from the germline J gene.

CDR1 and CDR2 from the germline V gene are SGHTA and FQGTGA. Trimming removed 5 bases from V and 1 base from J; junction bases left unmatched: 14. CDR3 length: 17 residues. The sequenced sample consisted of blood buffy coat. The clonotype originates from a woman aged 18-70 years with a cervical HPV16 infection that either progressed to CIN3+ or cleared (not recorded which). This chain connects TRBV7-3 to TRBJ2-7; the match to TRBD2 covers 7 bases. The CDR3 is CASSVDGVWGGSYEQYF. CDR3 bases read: TGTGCCAGCAGCGTAGATGGGGTATGGGGGGGTTCCTACGAG.